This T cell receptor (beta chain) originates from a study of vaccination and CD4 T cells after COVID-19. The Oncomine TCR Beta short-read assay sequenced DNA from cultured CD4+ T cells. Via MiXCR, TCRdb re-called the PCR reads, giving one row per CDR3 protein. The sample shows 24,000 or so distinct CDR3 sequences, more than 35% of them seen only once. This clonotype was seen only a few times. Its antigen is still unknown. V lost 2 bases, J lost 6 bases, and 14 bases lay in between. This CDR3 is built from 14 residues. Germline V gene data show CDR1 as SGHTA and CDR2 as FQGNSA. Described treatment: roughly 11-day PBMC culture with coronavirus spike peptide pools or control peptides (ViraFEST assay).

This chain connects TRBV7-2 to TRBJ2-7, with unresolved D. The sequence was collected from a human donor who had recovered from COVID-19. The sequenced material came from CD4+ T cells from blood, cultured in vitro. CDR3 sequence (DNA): TGTGCCAGCAGCTTAACGGACGTAGTCGGCGAGCAGTACTTC. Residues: CASSLTDVVGEQYF.